This T cell receptor (beta chain) was captured by sequencing in a study of cytomegalovirus exposure and HLA in healthy donors. PCR was performed using 60 Vbeta and 13 Jbeta primers. TCRdb's table, derived via immunoSEQ multiplex PCR, lists solely in-frame clones and lacks some. The repertoire includes some 150,000 clones, around 80% of them detected once, and 1.5% sits in the top ten. The CDR3 runs 16 residues. V lost 4 bases to trimming and J lost 1 base, with 17 bases between them. The V gene's germline CDR1 is SGHAT and CDR2 FQNNGV. This chain uses TRBV11-2 with TRBJ2-7; the D gene is possibly TRBD1 (5 bases). Sequencing input: PBMCs. The sequence came from a woman aged 18-30 years in good health and CMV-seronegative. CDR3: CASSSVKGRASYEQYF. CDR3 nucleotides: TGTGCCAGCAGCTCTGTAAAGGGCAGGGCATCCTACGAGCAGTACTTC.